One and the same sample provided the 20 T cell receptor beta chains below, sequenced in a study of blood T cell repertoires in COVID-19 (dated by TCRdb to 2020 to 2021). Libraries came from the immunoSEQ multiplex PCR assay. TCRdb took over this immuneACCESS table, retaining in-frame rearrangements with V and J assigned. Such tables are incomplete; in checked studies, under half of the missing clones stem from an unresolved V gene, and the remainder is unexplained. Recorded for this sample are under 250,000 clones; 80% to 90% of them occurred a single time. About 3% of the sample comes from the top ten. Input material: PBMCs or T cells enriched from blood (not recorded which). The receptors shown here come from a woman between 18 and 30 years old in a cohort exposed to, infected with or recovered from COVID-19 (not recorded which).

The chain's CDR3 is CSASWDRGFSDTQYF. The CDR3 DNA follows: TGCAGTGCTAGTTGGGACAGGGGGTTTTCAGATACGCAGTATTTT. The chain carries TRBV20-1 and TRBJ2-3; 11 nucleotides align to TRBD1. Per germline, CDR1 DFQATT and CDR2 SNEGSKA (reference sequence). This CDR3 is built from 15 residues. V lost 3 bases, J lost 4 bases, and 6 bases stayed unmatched.

The V call is TRBV7-3, the J call TRBJ2-1; D uncertain. Germline CDR1 and CDR2: SGHTA and FQGTGA. Trimming removed 5 bases at V and 7 bases at J, with 12 bases between. The CDR3 consists of 13 residues. The CDR3 DNA reads TGTGCCAGCAGCCCCTGGTCCGGGAATGAGCAGTTCTTC. Encoded protein: CASSPWSGNEQFF.

CDR3 in amino acids: CASSFRTGNTEAFF. CDR3 sequence (DNA): TGCGCCAGCAGCTTTCGGACAGGAAACACTGAAGCTTTCTTT. The chain couples TRBV5-1 to TRBJ1-1; 7 nucleotides line up with TRBD1. Germline V gives CDR1 SGHRS, CDR2 YFSETQ. CDR3 size: 14 residues. The V gene end was trimmed by 2 bases and the J gene end by 2 bases; junction bases not matched to a gene: 3.

V usage is TRBV5-1 and J usage is TRBJ1-1; possibly TRBD1 for D (5 bases). Germline V gene lookup returns CDR1 SGHRS and CDR2 YFSETQ. Trimming took off 0 bases at V and 1 base at J, with 13 bases between the two ends. CDR3 size: 16 residues. CDR3 DNA sequence: TGCGCCAGCAGCTTGGATCAGGGCGGGAGGAACACTGAAGCTTTCTTT. This sequence encodes CASSLDQGGRNTEAFF.

The chain joins TRBV5-5 to TRBJ2-7; perhaps TRBD2 as D (6 bases). This CDR3 has 14 residues. The ends were cut back, 3 bases at V and 7 bases at J, with 17 bases in the middle. The V gene's germline CDR1 is SGHKS and CDR2 YYEKEE (reference sequence). CDR3 sequence (DNA): TGTGCCAGCAGCTGGGGAGGAGGGGCGGGGGAGCAGTACTTC. This codes for CASSWGGGAGEQYF.

This clone was found once. The gene calls are TRBV18 and TRBJ2-1, with 11 bases that match TRBD1. The V gene end was trimmed by 0 bases and the J gene end by 4 bases; junction bases not matched to a gene: 2. From germline, CDR1 is KGHSH and CDR2 LQKENI. This CDR3 contains 16 residues. The CDR3 protein is CASSPPGQGEYNEQFF. The DNA of the CDR3 is TGTGCCAGCTCACCACCGGGACAGGGGGAGTACAATGAGCAGTTCTTC.

This rearrangement joins TRBV7-9 to TRBJ2-1; 10 positions match TRBD2. J gave up 6 bases and V 1 base, and 3 bases lay outside the gene matches. The germline gives CDR1 SEHNR, CDR2 FQNEAQ (reference sequence). The CDR3 extends over 15 amino acids. This CDR3 reads CASSLGAGGINEQFF. The CDR3 coding sequence is TGTGCCAGCAGCTTAGGAGCGGGAGGGATCAATGAGCAGTTCTTC.

This clone appeared a single time. CDR3: CASSLDRNGADTGELFF. CDR3 nucleotides: TGTGCCAGCAGCCTGGACAGGAACGGTGCGGACACCGGGGAGCTGTTTTTT. The chain is built from TRBV5-4 and TRBJ2-2; 7 bases are a match to TRBD1. The CDR3 extends over 17 amino acids. V shed 4 bases, J shed 3 bases, and the junction held 12 bases outside the gene matches. Germline V gene sequence: CDR1 SGHNT, CDR2 YYREEE (reference sequence).

The chain has TRBV3-1 (or the pseudogene TRBV3-2) and TRBJ2-2, with 10 bases matching TRBD2. The junction had 4 bases not matched to a gene; V was cut back by 2 bases and J by 1 base. This CDR3 comprises 17 residues. CDR1 is LGHDT and CDR2 is YNNKEL in the germline V gene (reference sequence). CDR3: CASSQKTSGENTGELFF. DNA for the CDR3: TGTGCCAGCAGCCAAAAAACTAGCGGGGAGAACACCGGGGAGCTGTTTTTT.

This clone was seen only once. The chain recombines TRBV25-1 with TRBJ1-2, with D possibly being TRBD1 (5 bases). V was trimmed by 3 bases and J by 8 bases, leaving 13 bases between them. Germline V gives CDR1 MGHDK, CDR2 SYGVNS. The CDR3 loop spans 13 amino acids. The CDR3 spells CASSDGQGGGYTF. The CDR3 nucleotides are TGTGCCAGCAGTGATGGGCAGGGAGGCGGCTACACCTTC.

The CDR3 here is CASSLSLSGNTIYF. In nucleotides, the CDR3 is TGTGCCAGCAGCTTATCCCTTTCTGGAAACACCATATATTTT. The chain uses TRBV7-2 and TRBJ1-3, with D unclear. In germline, CDR1 is SGHTA, CDR2 FQGNSA. Trimming took off 2 bases at V and 1 base at J, with 6 bases between the two ends. CDR3 size: 14 residues. The full variable domain, completed using reference TRBV7-2 and TRBJ1-3, is GAGVSQSPSNKVTEKGKDVELRCDPISGHTALYWYRQSLGQGLEFLIYFQGNSAPDKSGLPSDRFSAERTGGSVSTLTIQRTQQEDSAVYLCASSLSLSGNTIYFGEGSWLTVV.

The gene calls are TRBV5-1 and TRBJ2-7, with TRBD2 matching over 14 bases. Per germline, CDR1 SGHRS and CDR2 YFSETQ. The CDR3 is 14 residues long. The V and J ends lost 3 bases and 9 bases, in that order; junction bases with no gene match: 5. The CDR3 sequence: CASSSTGTSGGQYF. The CDR3 bases are TGCGCCAGCAGCTCAACCGGGACTAGCGGGGGGCAGTACTTC.

The rearrangement joins TRBV29-1 to TRBJ1-2; 9 positions agree with TRBD1. The CDR3 contains 13 residues. V trimming: 4 bases; J trimming: 4 bases; junction bases outside the gene matches: 4. Germline CDR1 reads SQVTM; CDR2 reads ANQGSEA. The CDR3 here is CSVAGTGSYGYTF. CDR3 DNA sequence: TGCAGCGTTGCCGGGACAGGGTCCTATGGCTACACCTTC.

This clone has just a few counts. The chain links TRBV7-8 to TRBJ2-6; D is possibly TRBD1 (5 bases). Between the trimmed V and J ends, which lost 3 bases and 0 bases, there was a span of 9 bases. The CDR3 sequence is 16 residues long. In germline, CDR1 is SGHVS, CDR2 FQNEAQ. The CDR3 sequence is CASSLTVRSGANVLTF. The CDR3 nucleotides read TGTGCCAGCAGCTTGACAGTCCGCTCTGGGGCCAACGTCCTGACTTTC.

The chain carries TRBV6-2 or TRBV6-3 and TRBJ2-7, with 9 bases identical to TRBD2. V shed 0 bases and J 4 bases; nucleotides not matched to a gene: 1. Germline CDR1 MNHEY, CDR2 SVGEGT. The CDR3 sequence is 14 residues long. CDR3 region: CASSYSSGSYEQYF. In DNA form, the CDR3 reads TGTGCCAGCAGTTACTCTAGCGGGAGTTACGAGCAGTACTTC.

The chain has TRBV12-3 or TRBV12-4 and TRBJ1-5; D call uncertain. V was trimmed by 7 bases and J by 7 bases, leaving 14 bases between them. This CDR3 region has 13 residues. The chain's CDR3 is CASTFGGGQPQHF. The CDR3 DNA reads as TGTGCCAGCACCTTCGGAGGAGGCCAGCCCCAGCATTTT.

This chain connects TRBV3-1 (or the pseudogene TRBV3-2) to TRBJ1-5, with unresolved D. Trimming took 2 bases from V and 4 from J, leaving 3 bases between them. The length of the CDR3 is 12 residues. Germline V gene data show CDR1 as LGHDT and CDR2 as YNNKEL (reference sequence). CDR3 sequence reads: CASSQLNQPQHF. The DNA of the CDR3 is TGTGCCAGCAGCCAATTAAATCAGCCCCAGCATTTT.

The chain links TRBV27 to TRBJ1-2; D perhaps matches TRBD1 (6 bases). CDR3 length: 14 amino acids. Trimming stripped 5 bases from V and 0 bases from J, with 10 bases between. Germline V gene data show CDR1 as MNHEY and CDR2 as SMNVEV (reference sequence). CDR3 sequence: CASSLGGANYGYTF. CDR3 in DNA: TGTGCCAGCAGTCTAGGGGGAGCTAACTATGGCTACACCTTC.

The CDR3 protein is CASSIVRTANTEAFF. The CDR3 DNA follows: TGTGCCAGTAGTATAGTTAGGACAGCGAACACTGAAGCTTTCTTT. V usage is TRBV19 and J usage is TRBJ1-1; a weak D match, TRBD1 (6 bases). Looked up from germline, CDR1 is LNHDA and CDR2 is SQIVND (reference sequence). This CDR3 contains 15 residues. Trimming left V 1 base short and J 1 base short, with 10 bases between.

The rearrangement uses TRBV6-5 and TRBJ1-1; unclear D gene. This CDR3 comprises 12 residues. The V gene lost 5 bases and the J gene lost 7 bases, with 11 bases spanning the gap. Germline lookup yields CDR1 MNHEY and CDR2 SVGAGI. The CDR3, as DNA: TGTGCCAGCAGTCCTAGGGAGGTTGAAGCTTTCTTT. This translates into CASSPREVEAFF.